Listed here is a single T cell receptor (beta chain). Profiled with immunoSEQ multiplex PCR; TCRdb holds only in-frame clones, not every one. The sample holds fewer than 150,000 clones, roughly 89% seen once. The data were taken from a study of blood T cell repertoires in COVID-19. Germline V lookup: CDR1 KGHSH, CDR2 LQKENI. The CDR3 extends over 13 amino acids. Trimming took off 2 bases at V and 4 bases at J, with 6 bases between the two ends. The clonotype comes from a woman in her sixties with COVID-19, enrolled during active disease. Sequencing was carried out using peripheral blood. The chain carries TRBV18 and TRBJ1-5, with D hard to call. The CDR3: CASSPEKNQPQHF. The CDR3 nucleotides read TGTGCCAGCTCACCAGAGAAAAATCAGCCCCAGCATTTT.